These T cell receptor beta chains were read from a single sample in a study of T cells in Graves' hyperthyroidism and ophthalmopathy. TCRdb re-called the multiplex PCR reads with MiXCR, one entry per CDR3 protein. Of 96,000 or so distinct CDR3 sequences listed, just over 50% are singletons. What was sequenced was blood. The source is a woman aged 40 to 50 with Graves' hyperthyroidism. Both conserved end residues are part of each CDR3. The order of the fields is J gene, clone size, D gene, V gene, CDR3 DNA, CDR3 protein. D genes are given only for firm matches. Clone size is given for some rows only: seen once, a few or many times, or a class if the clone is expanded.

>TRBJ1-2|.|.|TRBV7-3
TGTGCCAGCATTCCTTCAGGCAGGCCCACCGGAAGGGAACGCGTAGATGGCTACACCTTC
CASIPSGRPTGRERVDGYTF
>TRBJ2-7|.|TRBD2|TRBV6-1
TGTGCCAGCAGTCGCTCCGATCCTAGCGGGAGGTACTGGTTAGTGGTTGGGAACGAGCAGTACTTC
CASSRSDPSGRYWLVVGNEQYF
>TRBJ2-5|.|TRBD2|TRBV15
TGTGCCACCAGCAGAGATCTCTTGGGGCTAGCGGGAGCGGAGACCCAGTACTTC
CATSRDLLGLAGAETQYF
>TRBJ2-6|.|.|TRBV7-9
TGTGCCAGCGGCCGAGGGGCTGGGGCCAACGTCCTGACTTTC
CASGRGAGANVLTF
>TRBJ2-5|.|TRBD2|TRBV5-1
TGCGCCAGCAGAAACGGGACTAGTTTTCGGGAGACCCAGTGCTTC
CASRNGTSFRETQCF
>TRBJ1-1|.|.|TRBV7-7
TGTGCTAGCAGCTTGGGGGTGAACGCTGAAGCTTTCTTT
CASSLGVNAEAFF
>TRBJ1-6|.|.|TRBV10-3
TGTGCCACACAGGCCGTGGGGTCGGACGAATTACCCCTCCACTTT
CATQAVGSDELPLHF
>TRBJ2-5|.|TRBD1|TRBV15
TGTGCCGCCAGCAGCGTGGGACAGGGGATCGAAGAAGAGACCCAGTACTTC
CAASSVGQGIEEETQYF
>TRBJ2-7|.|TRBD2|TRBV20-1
TGCAGTGCCGTACTAGCGGGTGGGGACTACGAGCAGTACTTC
CSAVLAGGDYEQYF
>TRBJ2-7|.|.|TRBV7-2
TGTGCCAGCAGCTTGGGGCAGGTTTTTTCCTACGAGCAGTACTTC
CASSLGQVFSYEQYF
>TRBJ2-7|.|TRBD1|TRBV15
TGTGCCACCAGCAGGCCGGACAGGGCGGGGTACGAGCAGTACTTC
CATSRPDRAGYEQYF
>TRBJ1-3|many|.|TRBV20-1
TGCAGTGCTAGAGATTCAGCTGGAAACACCATATATTTT
CSARDSAGNTIYF
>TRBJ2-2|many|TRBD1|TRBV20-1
TGCAGTGCTTCGGGACAGGCCGGGGAGCTGTTTTTT
CSASGQAGELFF
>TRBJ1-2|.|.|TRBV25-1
TGTGCCAGCGATGGGGGGCTGGGCTATGGCTACACCTTC
CASDGGLGYGYTF
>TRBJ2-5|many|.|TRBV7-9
TGTGCCAGCAGCCAAGGAGGATTCTTATCGAGAGAACCCCAGTACTTC
CASSQGGFLSREPQYF
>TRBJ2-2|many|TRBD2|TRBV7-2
TGTGCCAGCAGCTTCTCTAGCGGCAGAGGGGGGGAGCTGTTTTTT
CASSFSSGRGGELFF
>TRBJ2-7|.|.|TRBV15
TGTGCCACCAGCCGACCGGGAAGCGGCTACGAGCAGTACTTC
CATSRPGSGYEQYF